These 21 T cell receptor beta chains came from one sample sequenced in a study of neoadjuvant anti-PD-1 for oral cavity cancer. Time point in this sample: after neoadjuvant nivolumab, at surgical resection. Libraries were prepared by immunoSEQ multiplex PCR; TCRdb keeps only in-frame clonotypes and omits some of them. The table has approximately 13,000 clones, 67% seen once. The sample was PBMCs, taken after nivolumab (anti-PD-1) treatment. These receptor sequences come from a person between 35 and 79 years old with oral cavity squamous cell carcinoma.

The rearrangement links TRBV5-5 to TRBJ2-2, with D perhaps matching TRBD1 or TRBD2 (6 bases each). Germline values: CDR1 SGHKS, CDR2 YYEKEE (reference sequence). The CDR3 contains 16 residues. The V and J ends lost 5 bases and 6 bases respectively, with 20 bases between them. The chain's CDR3 is CASRGTRAGSAGELFF. The CDR3 nucleotides are TGTGCCAGCAGGGGGACACGGGCGGGATCCGCCGGGGAGCTGTTTTTT. Variable domain in full (rest from reference TRBV5-5 and TRBJ2-2): DAGVTQSPTHLIKTRGQQVTLRCSPISGHKSVSWYQQVLGQGPQFIFQYYEKEERGRGNFPDRFSARQFPNYSSELNVNALLLGDSALYLCASRGTRAGSAGELFFGEGSRLTVL.

This clone has just a few counts. This sequence joins TRBV30 and TRBJ1-4; D remains unclear. The V end was cut by 0 bases, the J end by 8 bases, with 13 bases between. There are 14 residues in the CDR3. Per the germline V gene, CDR1 is GTSNPN and CDR2 is SVGIG (reference sequence). The CDR3 loop reads CAWSVNTAGEKLFF. The CDR3 coding sequence is TGTGCCTGGAGTGTGAACACAGCGGGGGAAAAACTGTTTTTT.

The chain links TRBV2 to TRBJ2-7, with 8 bases identical to TRBD2. The V and J ends lost 4 bases and 0 bases, in that order; junction bases with no gene match: 5. Germline lookup yields CDR1 SNHLY and CDR2 FYNNEI. The CDR3 covers 15 residues. For the CDR3, the DNA is TGTGCCAGCAGTGTCCTAGCGGGCGTCTCCTACGAGCAGTACTTC. Amino acid sequence: CASSVLAGVSYEQYF.

This clone was counted between two and nine times. V is TRBV11-2 and J is TRBJ1-2; TRBD1 matches 9 bases. The junction had 7 bases not matched to a gene; V was cut back by 5 bases and J by 9 bases. The germline V gene encodes CDR1 SGHAT and CDR2 FQNNGV. This CDR3 contains 13 residues. The CDR3 spells CASSPGTGSSYTF. CDR3 coding DNA: TGTGCCAGCAGCCCCGGGACAGGGAGCAGCTACACCTTC.

This clone was picked up one time. This chain connects TRBV30 to TRBJ1-1, with D perhaps TRBD1 (5 bases). Trimming removed 3 bases at V and 2 bases at J, with 13 bases between. The CDR3 totals 14 residues. From germline, CDR1 is GTSNPN and CDR2 SVGIG (reference sequence). The CDR3 here is CAWSHGQGNTEAFF. The CDR3 DNA reads TGTGCCTGGAGCCACGGGCAGGGAAACACTGAAGCTTTCTTT. Together with reference TRBV30 and TRBJ1-1, the CDR3 gives the full variable domain: SQTIHQWPATLVQPVGSPLSLECTVEGTSNPNLYWYRQAAGRGLQLLFYSVGIGQISSEVPQNLSASRPQDRQFILSSKKLLLSDSGFYLCAWSHGQGNTEAFFGQGTRLTVV.

The rearrangement links TRBV30 to TRBJ1-5, with a tentative D call TRBD1 (5 bases). Germline V gene sequence: CDR1 GTSNPN, CDR2 SVGIG (reference sequence). This CDR3 has 15 amino acids. The V gene lost 3 bases and the J gene lost 2 bases, with 14 bases spanning the gap. The CDR3 DNA sequence: TGTGCCTGGAGCGGAGGGGACTCTGGCAATCAGCCCCAGCATTTT. Encoded protein: CAWSGGDSGNQPQHF. Full variable domain (rest looked up from reference TRBV30 and TRBJ1-5): SQTIHQWPATLVQPVGSPLSLECTVEGTSNPNLYWYRQAAGRGLQLLFYSVGIGQISSEVPQNLSASRPQDRQFILSSKKLLLSDSGFYLCAWSGGDSGNQPQHFGDGTRLSIL.

This chain connects TRBV10-3 to TRBJ1-5, with D uncertain. Trimming stripped 0 bases from V and 7 bases from J, with 4 bases between. Germline CDR1 ENHRY, CDR2 SYGVKD. This CDR3 is 12 amino acids long. The CDR3 bases are TGTGCCATCAGTGAGTCCGTCCAGCCCCAGCATTTT. This sequence encodes CAISESVQPQHF.

The V call is TRBV5-1, the J call TRBJ1-1; D not certain. The CDR3 consists of 14 residues. Per germline, CDR1 SGHRS and CDR2 YFSETQ. Trimming cost V 4 bases and J 3 bases, with 13 bases left between them. CDR3 residues: CASSPAQADTEAFF. CDR3 coding DNA: TGCGCCAGCAGCCCCGCCCAGGCTGACACTGAAGCTTTCTTT.

CDR3 protein: CASSRDREKDEQYF. In DNA, the CDR3 is TGCGCCAGCAGTCGGGACAGGGAGAAGGACGAGCAGTACTTC. The chain employs TRBV5-1 and TRBJ2-7; 9 nucleotides line up with TRBD1. Germline V gene data show CDR1 as SGHRS and CDR2 as YFSETQ. The CDR3 has 14 amino acids. With 5 bases clipped from V and 5 bases from J, the junction kept 8 bases outside the gene matches.

This chain connects TRBV19 to TRBJ2-1, with 13 bases matching TRBD2. The CDR3 has 15 residues. The germline V gene has CDR1 LNHDA and CDR2 SQIVND (reference sequence). Trimming at V came to 3 bases and at J to 9 bases, leaving 5 bases not matched to a gene. CDR3 bases: TGTGCCAGTAGTATTCAACTAGCGGGAGGGGCTGAGCAGTTCTTC. Its protein is CASSIQLAGGAEQFF. Filled out from reference TRBV19 and TRBJ2-1, the complete variable domain reads DGGITQSPKYLFRKEGQNVTLSCEQNLNHDAMYWYRQDPGQGLRLIYYSQIVNDFQKGDIAEGYSVSREKKESFPLTVTSAQKNPTAFYLCASSIQLAGGAEQFFGPGTRLTVL.

The V call is TRBV2, the J call TRBJ2-7; D ambiguous. The CDR3 spans 11 residues. The ends were cut back, 6 bases at V and 2 bases at J, with 5 bases in the middle. Germline loops: CDR1 SNHLY, CDR2 FYNNEI. The CDR3 region is CASSLAYEQYF. CDR3 sequence (DNA): TGTGCCAGCAGCCTAGCCTACGAGCAGTACTTC.

CDR3 bases: TGTGCCAGTACAGAGACCGGGGAGCTGTTTTTT. Amino acid sequence: CASTETGELFF. The V gene is TRBV19, the J gene TRBJ2-2; D call uncertain. Germline CDR1 LNHDA, CDR2 SQIVND (reference sequence). Trimming pared 7 bases from V and 5 bases from J, leaving 5 bases between. The CDR3 has 11 residues.

The table lists this clone with a count of one. The V gene is TRBV10-3, the J gene TRBJ1-1; no clear D gene. Germline V gene data show CDR1 as ENHRY and CDR2 as SYGVKD. The CDR3 length is 13 residues. V gave up 4 bases and J gave up 3 bases, with 9 bases separating them. The CDR3 reads CAISGRDYTEAFF. The CDR3, as DNA: TGTGCCATCAGTGGGAGGGATTACACTGAAGCTTTCTTT.

The V gene is TRBV14, the J gene TRBJ2-5; the D gene is possibly TRBD1 (6 bases). The V and J ends lost 0 bases and 7 bases respectively, with 12 bases between them. The CDR3 covers 14 residues. Germline lookup yields CDR1 SGHDN and CDR2 FVKESK. The CDR3 loop is CASSQDRGSGTQYF. The CDR3 nucleotides are TGTGCCAGCAGCCAAGATAGGGGGTCCGGGACCCAGTACTTC.

The J gene is TRBJ2-1, the V gene TRBV6-1; D ambiguous. Germline V CDR1 and CDR2: MNHNS, SASEGT. V lost 1 base, J lost 6 bases, and 10 bases lay in between. The CDR3 sequence is 14 residues long. CDR3 sequence: CASSEEWRGNEQFF. The CDR3 DNA reads as TGTGCCAGCAGTGAAGAATGGAGAGGCAATGAGCAGTTCTTC.

The genes are TRBV5-6 and TRBJ2-2; D unresolved. Germline-derived CDR1 and CDR2 are SGHDT and YYEEEE. The CDR3 loop spans 13 amino acids. V gave up 4 bases and J gave up 5 bases, with 9 bases separating them. CDR3: CASSRVSTGELFF. DNA of the CDR3: TGTGCCAGCAGCCGAGTTTCAACCGGGGAGCTGTTTTTT.

The chain joins TRBV30 to TRBJ2-5, with D tentatively TRBD1 (6 bases). This CDR3 spans 13 amino acids. The V end lost 3 bases, the J end lost 2 bases, and 10 bases lay between the germline ends. Per germline, CDR1 GTSNPN and CDR2 SVGIG (reference sequence). The DNA for the CDR3 is TGTGCCTGGAGCCGACAGGCTCAAGAGACCCAGTACTTC. It is translated as CAWSRQAQETQYF.

The chain links TRBV13 to TRBJ2-1, with 8 positions matching TRBD2. V lost 8 bases to trimming and J lost 1 base; unmatched junction nucleotides: 10. This CDR3 contains 16 residues. Per the germline V gene, CDR1 is PRHDT and CDR2 is FYEKMQ (reference sequence). The CDR3 coding sequence is TGTGCCAGCGCCACCCGGGGGGGGGAATCCTACAATGAGCAGTTCTTC. This sequence encodes CASATRGGESYNEQFF.

The chain employs TRBV19 and TRBJ2-7, with TRBD2 as a possible D gene (6 bases). Germline CDR1 LNHDA, CDR2 SQIVND (reference sequence). With 3 bases removed from V and 7 bases from J, the gap between germline ends came to 10 bases. This CDR3 region has 12 residues. This CDR3 is CASSIGGREQYF. CDR3 DNA: TGTGCCAGTAGTATCGGAGGGAGAGAGCAGTACTTC.

J is TRBJ1-1 and V is TRBV14; D uncertain. Germline V gene data show CDR1 as SGHDN and CDR2 as FVKESK. The CDR3 totals 13 residues. V was clipped by 3 bases and J by 5 bases, with 10 bases between them. The CDR3 protein is CASSQGSGTEAFF. CDR3 nucleotide sequence: TGTGCCAGCAGCCAGGGTTCGGGAACTGAAGCTTTCTTT. Looking up the rest from reference TRBV14 and TRBJ1-1 gives the full variable domain: EAGVTQFPSHSVIEKGQTVTLRCDPISGHDNLYWYRRVMGKEIKFLLHFVKESKQDESGMPNNRFLAERTGGTYSTLKVQPAELEDSGVYFCASSQGSGTEAFFGQGTRLTVV.

The rearrangement links TRBV9 to TRBJ2-7, with D perhaps TRBD1 (6 bases). V was cut by 0 bases and J by 9 bases, with 10 bases left in between. The CDR3 covers 12 residues. CDR1 SGDLS and CDR2 YYNGEE come from the germline V gene. CDR3 sequence reads: CASSVDQGTQYF. CDR3 bases: TGTGCCAGCAGCGTAGACCAGGGGACGCAGTACTTC.